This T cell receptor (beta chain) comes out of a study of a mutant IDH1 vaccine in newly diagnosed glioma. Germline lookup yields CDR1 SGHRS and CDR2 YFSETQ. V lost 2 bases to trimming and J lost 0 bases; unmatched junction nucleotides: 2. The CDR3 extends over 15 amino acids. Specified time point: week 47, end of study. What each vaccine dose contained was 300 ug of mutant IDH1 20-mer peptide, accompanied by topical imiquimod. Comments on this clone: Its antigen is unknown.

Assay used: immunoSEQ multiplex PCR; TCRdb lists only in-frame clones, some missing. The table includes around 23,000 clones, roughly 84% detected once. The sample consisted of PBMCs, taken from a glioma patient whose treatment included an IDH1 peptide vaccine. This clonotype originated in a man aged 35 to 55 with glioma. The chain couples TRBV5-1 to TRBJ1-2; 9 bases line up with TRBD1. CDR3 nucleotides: TGCGCCAGCAGCTTACAGGGGGCTGCTAACTATGGCTACACCTTC. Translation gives CASSLQGAANYGYTF.